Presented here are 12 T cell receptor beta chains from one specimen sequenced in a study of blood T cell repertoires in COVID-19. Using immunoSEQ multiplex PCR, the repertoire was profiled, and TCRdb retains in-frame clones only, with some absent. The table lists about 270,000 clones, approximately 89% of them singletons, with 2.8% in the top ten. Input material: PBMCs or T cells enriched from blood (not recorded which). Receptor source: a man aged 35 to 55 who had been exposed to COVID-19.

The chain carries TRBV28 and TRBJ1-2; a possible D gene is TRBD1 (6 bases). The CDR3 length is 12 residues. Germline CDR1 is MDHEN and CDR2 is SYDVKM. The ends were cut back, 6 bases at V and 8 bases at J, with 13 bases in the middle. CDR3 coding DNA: TGTGCCAGCAGGCTTGAGGGGGAAGGCTACACCTTC. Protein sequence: CASRLEGEGYTF.

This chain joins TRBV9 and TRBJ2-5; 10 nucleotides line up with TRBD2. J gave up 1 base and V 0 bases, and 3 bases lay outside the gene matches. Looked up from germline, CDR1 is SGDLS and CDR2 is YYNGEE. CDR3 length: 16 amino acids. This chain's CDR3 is CASSVGSGRVQETQYF. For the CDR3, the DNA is TGTGCCAGCAGCGTAGGGAGCGGGAGGGTCCAAGAGACCCAGTACTTC.

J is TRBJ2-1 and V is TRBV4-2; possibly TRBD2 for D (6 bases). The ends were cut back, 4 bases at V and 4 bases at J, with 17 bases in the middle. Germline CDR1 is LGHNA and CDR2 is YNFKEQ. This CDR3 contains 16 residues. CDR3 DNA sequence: TGTGCCAGCAGCCGACTCGGAGGGACGCAATACAATGAGCAGTTCTTC. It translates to CASSRLGGTQYNEQFF.

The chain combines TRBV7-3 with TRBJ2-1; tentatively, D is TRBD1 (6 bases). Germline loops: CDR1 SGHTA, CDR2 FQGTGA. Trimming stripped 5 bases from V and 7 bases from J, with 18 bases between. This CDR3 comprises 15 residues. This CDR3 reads CASSPGHNWSNEQFF. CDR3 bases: TGTGCCAGCAGCCCGGGACACAACTGGTCAAATGAGCAGTTCTTC.

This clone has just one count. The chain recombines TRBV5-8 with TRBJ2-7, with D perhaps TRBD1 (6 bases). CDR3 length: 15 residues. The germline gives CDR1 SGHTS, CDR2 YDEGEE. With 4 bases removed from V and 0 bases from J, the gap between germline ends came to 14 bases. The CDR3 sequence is CASSRGQKTSYEQYF. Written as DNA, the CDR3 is TGTGCCAGCAGCCGAGGACAGAAGACCTCCTACGAGCAGTACTTC.

The CDR3, as DNA: TGTGCCAGCAGCTCAGGACAGTTGAACACTGAAGCTTTCTTT. This gives the protein CASSSGQLNTEAFF. The chain uses TRBV7-9 and TRBJ1-1; the D gene is possibly TRBD1 (6 bases). The CDR3 has 14 residues. Germline V CDR1 and CDR2: SEHNR, FQNEAQ (reference sequence). V was shortened by 4 bases and J by 0 bases, with 9 bases between the two germline ends.

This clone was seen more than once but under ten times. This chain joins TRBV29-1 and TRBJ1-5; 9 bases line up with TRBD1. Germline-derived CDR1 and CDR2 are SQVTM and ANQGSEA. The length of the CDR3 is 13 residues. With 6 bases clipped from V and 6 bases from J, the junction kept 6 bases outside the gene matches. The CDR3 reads CSVGQGKVQPQHF. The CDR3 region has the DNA TGCAGCGTCGGACAGGGGAAGGTTCAGCCCCAGCATTTT. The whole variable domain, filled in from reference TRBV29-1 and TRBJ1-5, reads SAVISQKPSRDICQRGTSLTIQCQVDSQVTMMFWYRQQPGQSLTLIATANQGSEATYESGFVIDKFPISRPNLTFSTLTVSNMSPEDSSIYLCSVGQGKVQPQHFGDGTRLSIL.

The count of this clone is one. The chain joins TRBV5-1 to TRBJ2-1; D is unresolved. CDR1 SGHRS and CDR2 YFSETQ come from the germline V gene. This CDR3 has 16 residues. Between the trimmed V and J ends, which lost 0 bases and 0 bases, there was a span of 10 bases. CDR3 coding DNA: TGCGCCAGCAGCTTGGAGGCCGCTAGCTCCTACAATGAGCAGTTCTTC. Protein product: CASSLEAASSYNEQFF. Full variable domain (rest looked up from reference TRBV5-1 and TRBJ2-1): KAGVTQTPRYLIKTRGQQVTLSCSPISGHRSVSWYQQTPGQGLQFLFEYFSETQRNKGNFPGRFSGRQFSNSRSEMNVSTLELGDSALYLCASSLEAASSYNEQFFGPGTRLTVL.

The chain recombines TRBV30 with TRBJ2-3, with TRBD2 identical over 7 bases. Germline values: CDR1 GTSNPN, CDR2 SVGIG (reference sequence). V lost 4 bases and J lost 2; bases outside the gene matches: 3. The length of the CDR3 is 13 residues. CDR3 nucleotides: TGTGCCTGGAAGCGGGACCTCACAGATACGCAGTATTTT. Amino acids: CAWKRDLTDTQYF.

In DNA form, the CDR3 reads TGCGCCAGCAGCCGACCCGGGGAGACGGAAAAACTGTTTTTT. This gives the protein CASSRPGETEKLFF. The chain links TRBV4-1 to TRBJ1-4, with D unclear. The germline V gene encodes CDR1 MGHRA and CDR2 YSYEKL. V lost 4 bases and J lost 8, with 14 bases in between. The CDR3 is 14 amino acids.

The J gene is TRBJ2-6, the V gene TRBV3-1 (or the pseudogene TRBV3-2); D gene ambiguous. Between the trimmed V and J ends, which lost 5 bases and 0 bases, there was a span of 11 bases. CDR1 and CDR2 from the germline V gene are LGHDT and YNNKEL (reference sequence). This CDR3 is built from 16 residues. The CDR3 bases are TGTGCCAGCAGCTCCAGACTGAACTCTGGGGCCAACGTCCTGACTTTC. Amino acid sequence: CASSSRLNSGANVLTF.

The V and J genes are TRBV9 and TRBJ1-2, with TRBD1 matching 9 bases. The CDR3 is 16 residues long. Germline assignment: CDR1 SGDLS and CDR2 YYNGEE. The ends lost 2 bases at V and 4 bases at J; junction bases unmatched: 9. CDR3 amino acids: CASSVLTGGSSYGYTF. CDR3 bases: TGTGCCAGCAGCGTTCTTACAGGGGGCTCCTCCTATGGCTACACCTTC.